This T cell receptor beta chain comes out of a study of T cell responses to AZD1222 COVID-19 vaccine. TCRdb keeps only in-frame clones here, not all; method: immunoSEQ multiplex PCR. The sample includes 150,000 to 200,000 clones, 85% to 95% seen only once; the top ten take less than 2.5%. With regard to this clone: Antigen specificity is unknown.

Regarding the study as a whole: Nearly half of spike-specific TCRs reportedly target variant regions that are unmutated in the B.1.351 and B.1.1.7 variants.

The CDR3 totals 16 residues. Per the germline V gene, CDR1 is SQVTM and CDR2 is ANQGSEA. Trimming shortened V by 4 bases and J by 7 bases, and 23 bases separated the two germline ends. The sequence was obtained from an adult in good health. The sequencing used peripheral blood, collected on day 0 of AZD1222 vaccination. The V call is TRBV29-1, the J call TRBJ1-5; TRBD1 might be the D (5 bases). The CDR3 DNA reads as TGCAGCGTTGGATTCGGGGCGGATATGGGGGGACAGCCCCAGCATTTT. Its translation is CSVGFGADMGGQPQHF.